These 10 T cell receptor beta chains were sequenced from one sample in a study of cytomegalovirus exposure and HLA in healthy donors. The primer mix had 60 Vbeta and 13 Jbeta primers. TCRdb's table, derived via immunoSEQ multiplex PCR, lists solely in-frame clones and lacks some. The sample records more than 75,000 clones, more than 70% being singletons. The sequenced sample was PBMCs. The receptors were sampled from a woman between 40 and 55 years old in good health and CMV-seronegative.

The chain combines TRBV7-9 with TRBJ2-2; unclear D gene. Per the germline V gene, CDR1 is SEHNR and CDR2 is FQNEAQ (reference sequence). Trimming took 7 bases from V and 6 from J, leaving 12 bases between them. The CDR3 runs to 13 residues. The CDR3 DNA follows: TGTGCCAGCACGACTCTTATGGCCGGGGAGCTGTTTTTT. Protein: CASTTLMAGELFF.

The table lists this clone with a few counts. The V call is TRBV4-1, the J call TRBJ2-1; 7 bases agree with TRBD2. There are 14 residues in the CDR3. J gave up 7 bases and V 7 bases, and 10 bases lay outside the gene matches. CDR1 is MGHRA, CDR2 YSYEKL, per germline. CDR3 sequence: CASTLAVFGNEQFF. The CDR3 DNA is TGCGCCAGCACCCTAGCGGTCTTTGGAAATGAGCAGTTCTTC.

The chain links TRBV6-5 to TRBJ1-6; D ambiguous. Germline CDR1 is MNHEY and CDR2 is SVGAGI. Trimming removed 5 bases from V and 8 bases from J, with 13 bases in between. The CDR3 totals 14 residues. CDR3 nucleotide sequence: TGTGCCAGCAGTGCCCGGCCCGGGGATTCACCCCTCCACTTT. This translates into CASSARPGDSPLHF.

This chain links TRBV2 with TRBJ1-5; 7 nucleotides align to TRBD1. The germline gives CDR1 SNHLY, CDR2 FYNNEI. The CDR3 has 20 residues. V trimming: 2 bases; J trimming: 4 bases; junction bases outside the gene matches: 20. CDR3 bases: TGTGCCAGCAGTGAAAAGTTCTTTGGGACAGAGGCTGGCGTTAATCAGCCCCAGCATTTT. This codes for CASSEKFFGTEAGVNQPQHF.

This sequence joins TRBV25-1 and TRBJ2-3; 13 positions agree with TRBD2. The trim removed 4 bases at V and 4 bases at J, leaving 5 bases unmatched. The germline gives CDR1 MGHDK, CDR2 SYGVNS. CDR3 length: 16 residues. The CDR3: CASSALGLAGPDTQYF. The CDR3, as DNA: TGTGCCAGCAGTGCCCTGGGACTAGCGGGGCCAGATACGCAGTATTTT.

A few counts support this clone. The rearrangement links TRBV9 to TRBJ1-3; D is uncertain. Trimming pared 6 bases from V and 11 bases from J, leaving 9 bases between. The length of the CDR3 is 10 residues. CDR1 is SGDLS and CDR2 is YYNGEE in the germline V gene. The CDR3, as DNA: TGTGCCAGCACTTTGGGCTCCATATATTTT. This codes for CASTLGSIYF. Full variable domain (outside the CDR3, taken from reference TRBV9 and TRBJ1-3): DSGVTQTPKHLITATGQRVTLRCSPRSGDLSVYWYQQSLDQGLQFLIQYYNGEERAKGNILERFSAQQFPDLHSELNLSSLELGDSALYFCASTLGSIYFGEGSWLTVV.

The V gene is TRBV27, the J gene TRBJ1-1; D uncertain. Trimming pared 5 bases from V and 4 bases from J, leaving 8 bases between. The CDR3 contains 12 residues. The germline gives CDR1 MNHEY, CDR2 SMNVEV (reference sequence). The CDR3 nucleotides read TGTGCCAGCAGTCGGTCGGGCACTGAAGCTTTCTTT. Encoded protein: CASSRSGTEAFF.

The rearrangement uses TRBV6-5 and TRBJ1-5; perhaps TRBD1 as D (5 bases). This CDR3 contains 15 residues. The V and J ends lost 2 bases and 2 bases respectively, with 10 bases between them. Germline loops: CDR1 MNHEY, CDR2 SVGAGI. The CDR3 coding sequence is TGTGCCAGCAGTTACAGGCAGGGCGGCAATCAGCCCCAGCATTTT. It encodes CASSYRQGGNQPQHF.

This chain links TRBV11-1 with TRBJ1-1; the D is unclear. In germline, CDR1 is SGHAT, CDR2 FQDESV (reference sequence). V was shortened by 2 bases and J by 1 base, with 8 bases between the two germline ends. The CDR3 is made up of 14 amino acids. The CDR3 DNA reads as TGTGCCAGCAGCTTACAGGTTACGAACACTGAAGCTTTCTTT. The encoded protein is CASSLQVTNTEAFF.

The CDR3 loop reads CASSFSGNTEAFF. CDR3 sequence (DNA): TGTGCCAGCAGTTTCTCAGGGAACACTGAAGCTTTCTTT. V usage is TRBV27 and J usage is TRBJ1-1; D is uncertain. This CDR3 is 13 amino acids long. CDR1 MNHEY and CDR2 SMNVEV come from the germline V gene (reference sequence). V was trimmed by 3 bases and J by 1 base, leaving 6 bases between them.